This TCR beta chain was recorded in a study of early T cells in non-severe SARS-CoV-2 infection. Study-level information: Bulk RNA isolated from unsorted whole blood underwent sequencing; chains were not paired. The study's findings and limits: The matching step, a VDJdb search, favored anti-spike CD8 responses and missed private and CD4 specificities.

V lost 6 bases and J lost 7, with 16 bases in between. The V gene's germline CDR1 is MDHEN and CDR2 SYDVKM. The CDR3 runs 14 residues. A single record per CDR3 protein comes from TCRdb applying MiXCR to the 5' RACE reads. The sample lists more than 45,000 distinct CDR3 sequences, 9.5% to 15% seen once, with 3.5% to 4.5% in the top ten. There are a few counts of this clonotype. Its specificity is unknown. The V gene is TRBV28, the J gene TRBJ1-5; D perhaps matches TRBD1 (6 bases). Input material: whole blood. The TCR originated in an adult who was a healthcare worker with PCR-confirmed SARS-CoV-2 infection or an uninfected control (not recorded which). CDR3 sequence: CASSVGGGTQPQHF. The CDR3 coding sequence is TGTGCCAGCAGCGTAGGGGGGGGCACGCAGCCCCAGCATTTT.